This entry features one T cell receptor beta chain sequence. Original methodology: Amplification of reference gene primers provided the estimated nucleated cell counts. Libraries were prepared by immunoSEQ multiplex PCR; TCRdb keeps only in-frame clonotypes and omits some of them. That table furnishes V, J and clone size, whereas the DNA furnished D and trimming. The table lists around 200,000 clones, about 85% of them singletons. The germline CDR1 and CDR2 sequences are SGHRS and YFSETQ. V shed 2 bases, J shed 3 bases, and the junction held 3 bases outside the gene matches. The CDR3 spans 15 residues. This specimen comes from a study of blood T cell repertoires in COVID-19. Study-wide background: COVID-19 samples, acute and convalescent, were from the United States, Italy and Spain.

The clonotype was recovered from a woman aged 80 or over with acute or convalescent COVID-19. The specimen sequenced was peripheral blood. The V call is TRBV5-1, the J call TRBJ2-7, with TRBD2 identical over 12 bases. CDR3 sequence (DNA): TGCGCCAGCAGCTTAGGGACTAGCGGGCTCTACGAGCAGTACTTC. Translated: CASSLGTSGLYEQYF.